At least ten counts were recorded for the clone carrying this T cell receptor (beta chain). The antigen remains undetermined. These data originate in a study of T cells in Graves' hyperthyroidism and ophthalmopathy. V dropped 4 bases and J dropped 5 bases, with 12 bases sitting between them. The CDR3 runs 15 residues. The V gene's germline CDR1 is LGHDT and CDR2 YNNKEL (reference sequence). Any patient presenting with uncontrolled infection, other autoimmune disease, pregnancy or lactation was left out. Points from the study as a whole: Blood also carried most thyroid clonotypes expanded above 0.001. Before onset, ophthalmopathy was predicted by the model a median 6.5 months earlier.

RNA transcripts gave rise to amplified TCR beta CDR3 regions. In the first-round RT-PCR of the TCR CDR3, the HTBI primer set was used. MiXCR, applied by TCRdb to the multiplex PCR reads, yields one record per CDR3 protein. Of 410,000 or so distinct CDR3 sequences in the sample, 14% to 15% were seen once. The sequenced material came from blood. This receptor was identified in a man aged 18 to 29 with Graves' ophthalmopathy. The chain employs TRBV3-1 and TRBJ1-6; TRBD1 is a possible D gene (5 bases). The CDR3 protein is CASSPNQGDNSPLHF. The CDR3 DNA is TGTGCCAGCAGCCCAAATCAGGGTGATAATTCACCCCTCCACTTT. Variable domain in full (rest from reference TRBV3-1 and TRBJ1-6): DTAVSQTPKYLVTQMGNDKSIKCEQNLGHDTMYWYKQDSKKFLKIMFSYNNKELIINETVPNRFSPKSPDKAHLNLHINSLELGDSAVYFCASSPNQGDNSPLHFGNGTRLTVT.